In this sample, the clone carrying this T cell receptor beta chain turned up once. Its antigen is unidentified. This sample is drawn from a study of T-cell memory formation after mild COVID-19. About the research overall: Most TCR clusters belonged to a single donor. Points from the study as a whole: Day 15 to 85 contracting clones showed balanced CD4/CD8; later expanders leaned CD4+. Shrinking CD4+ clones resided mostly in CM and EM, and CD8+ ones in EMRA. The SARS-CoV-2 specificity of second-wave clones reaching peak at day 37 remained unverified.

CDR3 length equals 13 residues. CDR1 and CDR2 from the germline V gene are LNHDA and SQIVND (reference sequence). The germline V and J ends were trimmed by 4 bases and 0 bases, with 6 bases remaining between them. TCRdb fed the 5' RACE reads into MiXCR, producing one record per CDR3 protein. The table has around 200,000 distinct CDR3 sequences, approximately 10% seen once; the top ten hold just over 3%. This clonotype originated in a man younger than 30 who had mild COVID-19 (a few samples of this study predate the infection). Cell type and time point are not known. Source material: PBMCs or a T cell subset sorted from them (not recorded which). V usage is TRBV19 and J usage is TRBJ1-2; a weak D match, TRBD1 (6 bases). CDR3 sequence reads: CASSTGANYGYTF. The CDR3, as DNA: TGTGCCAGTAGTACAGGGGCTAACTATGGCTACACCTTC.